This section outlines one T cell receptor beta chain sequence together with its context. Its antigen is still unknown. CDR1 and CDR2 from the germline V gene are DFQATT and SNEGSKA (reference sequence). The CDR3 contains 14 residues. V shed 0 bases, J shed 5 bases, and the junction held 3 bases outside the gene matches. Both iRepertoire HTBI primers and Arm-PCR of CDR3 regions were used to build the TCR beta libraries. TCRdb ran MiXCR on the multiplex PCR reads and lists one entry per CDR3 protein. The data contain 200,000 to 300,000 distinct CDR3 sequences, over 20% of them singletons. The sample's time point: newly diagnosed GD, antithyroid drugs for less than 3 months. RNA extracted from PBMCs served as the sequencing template. Patients all came to the study from an endocrinology department in Xi'an, China. The record originates from a study of regulatory T cells in long-lasting Graves disease. Study background: Newly diagnosed Graves' patients took antithyroid drugs under 3 months. Findings and caveats of the study: Persistent disease showed a preference for TRBV28, TRBJ1-2 and TRBJ2-5. Newly diagnosed Graves' patients had higher TCR diversity than persistent ones.

The receptor was derived from a female donor with Graves disease. Sequenced here: peripheral blood mononuclear cells (PBMCs), sampled at new diagnosis, from a patient treated with antithyroid drugs. The J gene is TRBJ1-1, the V gene TRBV20-1, with TRBD1 matching 10 bases. The DNA for the CDR3 is TGCAGTGCTAGAGATAGGACAGGGGGAACTGAAGCTTTCTTT. Protein sequence: CSARDRTGGTEAFF.